The 20 T cell receptor beta chains reported below all come from one sample, sequenced in a study of blood T cell repertoires in COVID-19. Measured with immunoSEQ multiplex PCR; TCRdb has only the in-frame clones, and not every one. The table has under 250,000 clones, 65% to 90% seen once. Sequencing used PBMCs or T cells enriched from blood (not recorded which). The receptor set was obtained from a woman in her forties or fifties with acute COVID-19.

The V and J genes are TRBV6-6 and TRBJ1-4; D might be TRBD1 (6 bases). V was trimmed by 7 bases and J by 4 bases, leaving 16 bases between them. CDR1 is MNHNY and CDR2 is SVGAGI in the germline V gene (reference sequence). The CDR3 is 15 amino acids. CDR3 DNA sequence: TGTGCCAGCAATAATCGGGGGGGCGGTAATGAAAAACTGTTTTTT. Protein product: CASNNRGGGNEKLFF.

The chain recombines TRBV6-5 with TRBJ1-5; 9 nucleotides match TRBD1. The CDR3 extends over 14 amino acids. The trim removed 6 bases at V and 7 bases at J, leaving 7 bases unmatched. The germline V gene encodes CDR1 MNHEY and CDR2 SVGAGI. The CDR3 DNA sequence: TGTGCCAGCAGGGGGACAGGGAGGACACAGCCCCAGCATTTT. It translates to CASRGTGRTQPQHF.

In this sample, this clone turned up a few times. The rearrangement uses TRBV28 and TRBJ2-7, with TRBD1 identical over 7 bases. V dropped 5 bases and J dropped 7; count of bases not matched to a gene: 11. Germline V lookup: CDR1 MDHEN, CDR2 SYDVKM. The CDR3 runs to 14 residues. CDR3 region: CASSPWTGPREQYF. Here the CDR3 DNA reads TGTGCCAGCAGTCCGTGGACAGGTCCTAGGGAGCAGTACTTC. Supplemented by reference TRBV28 and TRBJ2-7, the full variable domain reads DVKVTQSSRYLVKRTGEKVFLECVQDMDHENMFWYRQDPGLGLRLIYFSYDVKMKEKGDIPEGYSVSREKKERFSLILESASTNQTSMYLCASSPWTGPREQYFGPGTRLTVT.

The chain carries TRBV9 and TRBJ1-1, with D perhaps TRBD1 (5 bases). There are 14 residues in the CDR3. V was pared by 5 bases and J by 0 bases, with 11 bases between. Germline V gene lookup returns CDR1 SGDLS and CDR2 YYNGEE. For the CDR3, the DNA is TGTGCCAGCAGAGGGGCCGGGTTGAACACTGAAGCTTTCTTT. This gives the protein CASRGAGLNTEAFF.

V is TRBV29-1 and J is TRBJ2-3; possibly TRBD1 for D (6 bases). Germline loops: CDR1 SQVTM, CDR2 ANQGSEA. This CDR3 has 15 residues. V lost 6 bases and J 4 bases, leaving 20 bases between the germline ends. CDR3 sequence reads: CSVNKGQGISDTQYF. The CDR3 bases are TGCAGCGTGAATAAGGGGCAGGGGATTTCAGATACGCAGTATTTT.

The CDR3 nucleotides read TGCGCCAGCAGTCGGACTAACTCCTTGGTGTCCGGGGAGCTGTTTTTT. Translating gives CASSRTNSLVSGELFF. The chain is built from TRBV10-2 and TRBJ2-2; D might be TRBD2 (6 bases). The CDR3 runs to 16 residues. Between the trimmed V and J ends, which lost 5 bases and 6 bases, there was a span of 19 bases. Germline assignment: CDR1 WSHSY and CDR2 SAAADI.

This clone was found many times. This chain connects TRBV7-9 to TRBJ2-5; possible D gene TRBD2, 6 bases. CDR3 length: 15 residues. V lost 5 bases, J lost 4 bases, and 17 bases lay in between. Germline CDR1 and CDR2: SEHNR and FQNEAQ (reference sequence). CDR3 amino acids: CASSHRREQGETQYF. Here the CDR3 DNA reads TGTGCCAGCAGCCACCGCCGGGAGCAAGGAGAGACCCAGTACTTC. Combining the CDR3 with reference TRBV7-9 and TRBJ2-5 gives the whole variable domain DTGVSQNPRHKITKRGQNVTFRCDPISEHNRLYWYRQTLGQGPEFLTYFQNEAQLEKSRLLSDRFSAERPKGSFSTLEIQRTEQGDSAMYLCASSHRREQGETQYFGPGTRLLVL.

This rearrangement joins TRBV28 to TRBJ1-1; D gene uncertain. Trimming took off 2 bases at V and 4 bases at J, with 11 bases between the two ends. Germline V gives CDR1 MDHEN, CDR2 SYDVKM. The CDR3 totals 14 residues. CDR3 in amino acids: CASSLSRRPTEAFF. The CDR3 DNA reads TGTGCCAGCAGTTTAAGTCGGAGGCCCACTGAAGCTTTCTTT.

The rearrangement uses TRBV7-2 and TRBJ1-2, with D possibly TRBD1 on 6 matching bases. The germline CDR1 and CDR2 sequences are SGHTA and FQGNSA. Trimming took off 0 bases at V and 0 bases at J, with 17 bases between the two ends. CDR3 length: 18 residues. The CDR3 protein is CASSLATQSGVANYGYTF. Here the CDR3 DNA reads TGTGCCAGCAGCTTAGCCACGCAATCAGGGGTGGCTAACTATGGCTACACCTTC.

The chain recombines TRBV2 with TRBJ2-4; 7 bases fit TRBD1. The CDR3 loop spans 18 amino acids. V shed 4 bases, J shed 0 bases, and the junction held 12 bases outside the gene matches. CDR1 is SNHLY and CDR2 is FYNNEI in the germline V gene. The CDR3 spells CASSARTGGSLAKNIQYF. The CDR3 DNA follows: TGTGCCAGCAGTGCTAGGACAGGTGGGAGTCTAGCCAAAAACATTCAGTACTTC.

The gene calls are TRBV19 and TRBJ1-5; no firm D call. Germline V gene data show CDR1 as LNHDA and CDR2 as SQIVND (reference sequence). The V end lost 5 bases, the J end lost 0 bases, and 8 bases lay between the germline ends. The CDR3 sequence is 14 residues long. The DNA for the CDR3 is TGTGCCAGTAGTTCCCAGCGTAGCAATCAGCCCCAGCATTTT. It yields the protein CASSSQRSNQPQHF.

The rearrangement links TRBV28 to TRBJ1-2; 9 nucleotides line up with TRBD1. The CDR3 is 14 residues long. Trimming cost V 9 bases and J 0 bases; bases outside gene matches: 5. Germline CDR1 is MDHEN and CDR2 is SYDVKM. Here the CDR3 reads CASLGQGPNYGYTF. CDR3 bases: TGTGCCAGTTTGGGACAGGGCCCTAACTATGGCTACACCTTC.

This clone was seen at least ten times. In DNA form, the CDR3 reads TGTGCCAGCAGCTTCCGGGACAGCTCCTACGAGCAGTACTTC. Translation gives CASSFRDSSYEQYF. This rearrangement joins TRBV7-9 to TRBJ2-7; 7 bases agree with TRBD1. Trimming took 3 bases from V and 0 from J; bases not matched to a gene: 2. Per the germline V gene, CDR1 is SEHNR and CDR2 is FQNEAQ (reference sequence). The CDR3 runs to 14 residues. Filled out from reference TRBV7-9 and TRBJ2-7, the complete variable domain reads DTGVSQNPRHKITKRGQNVTFRCDPISEHNRLYWYRQTLGQGPEFLTYFQNEAQLEKSRLLSDRFSAERPKGSFSTLEIQRTEQGDSAMYLCASSFRDSSYEQYFGPGTRLTVT.

The V call is TRBV13, the J call TRBJ2-7; D is undetermined. V lost 1 base to trimming and J lost 3 bases, with 4 bases between them. CDR3 length: 12 amino acids. Germline V gene data show CDR1 as PRHDT and CDR2 as FYEKMQ (reference sequence). CDR3 region: CASSLELYEQYF. CDR3 DNA: TGTGCCAGCAGCTTAGAACTCTACGAGCAGTACTTC.

The V gene is TRBV18, the J gene TRBJ2-1; tentative D call: TRBD1 (6 bases). Per germline, CDR1 KGHSH and CDR2 LQKENI. V shed 3 bases and J shed 4 bases, with 13 bases lying between them. The length of the CDR3 is 15 residues. The CDR3 reads CASSPVQGGYNEQFF. In DNA, the CDR3 is TGTGCCAGCTCACCCGTACAGGGTGGGTACAATGAGCAGTTCTTC.

This clone has a single count. The chain employs TRBV3-1 (or the pseudogene TRBV3-2) and TRBJ2-1; 8 bases map to TRBD2. Germline trimming cut 0 bases from V and 13 bases from J; bases unmatched to any gene: 11. Looked up from germline, CDR1 is LGHDT and CDR2 is YNNKEL (reference sequence). The CDR3 totals 15 residues. The CDR3 loop reads CASSQDLKGGGPQFF. The CDR3 DNA sequence: TGTGCCAGCAGCCAAGATCTTAAGGGCGGGGGGCCTCAGTTCTTC.

At least ten counts were recorded for this clone. The rearrangement links TRBV10-3 to TRBJ1-6; possibly TRBD1 for D (5 bases). The V end was cut by 5 bases, the J end by 8 bases, with 13 bases between. The CDR3 consists of 14 residues. Looked up from germline, CDR1 is ENHRY and CDR2 is SYGVKD. The CDR3 reads CAISSRDSDSPLHF. The DNA of the CDR3 is TGTGCCATCAGTAGCCGGGACTCTGATTCACCCCTCCACTTT.

In this sample, this clone turned up once. The rearrangement uses TRBV11-3 and TRBJ2-2, with 8 nucleotides matching TRBD2. CDR3 size: 15 residues. Unmatched junction bases numbered 1, after V lost 0 bases and J lost 4 bases. Germline CDR1 is SGHNT and CDR2 is YENEEA. For the CDR3, the DNA is TGTGCCAGCAGCTTAGAAGGGACTAGCACCGGGGAGCTGTTTTTT. As protein: CASSLEGTSTGELFF.

The V gene is TRBV7-2, the J gene TRBJ2-7, with a tentative D call TRBD1 (6 bases). The germline V gene has CDR1 SGHTA and CDR2 FQGNSA. V shed 5 bases and J shed 0 bases, with 11 bases lying between them. The CDR3 contains 14 residues. Here the CDR3 DNA reads TGTGCCAGCAGCCCCACAGGGAACTCCTACGAGCAGTACTTC. This sequence encodes CASSPTGNSYEQYF. The variable domain in full, completed from reference TRBV7-2 and TRBJ2-7, reads GAGVSQSPSNKVTEKGKDVELRCDPISGHTALYWYRQSLGQGLEFLIYFQGNSAPDKSGLPSDRFSAERTGGSVSTLTIQRTQQEDSAVYLCASSPTGNSYEQYFGPGTRLTVT.

This chain links TRBV7-2 with TRBJ1-2; 9 nucleotides agree with TRBD1. Germline V gene data show CDR1 as SGHTA and CDR2 as FQGNSA. This CDR3 has 13 amino acids. Trimming cost V 5 bases and J 7 bases; bases outside gene matches: 5. The chain's CDR3 is CASSLRQGGGYTF. CDR3 nucleotides: TGTGCCAGCAGCCTACGACAGGGGGGTGGCTACACCTTC.